Each of the 12 T cell receptor beta chains below was sequenced from the same sample in a study of shared T cell receptors in the human thymus. Here immunoSEQ multiplex PCR was the method, and the copy in TCRdb shows in-frame clones only, minus some. Among roughly 560,000 clones, approximately 80% were seen once, and the ten largest hold approximately 0.013%. This sample was shared with a second study, whose subject was human thymus T cells.

Sequencing was carried out using thymocytes. These receptors all come from a boy under three years old with a congenital heart defect.

The CDR3: CASSSYFRGDEQFF. Written as DNA, the CDR3 is TGTGCCAGCAGCTCTTATTTCCGGGGTGATGAGCAGTTCTTC. This sequence joins TRBV13 and TRBJ2-1, with D maybe TRBD2 (5 bases). V was cut by 4 bases and J by 8 bases, with 15 bases left in between. CDR3 size: 14 residues. CDR1 and CDR2 from the germline V gene are PRHDT and FYEKMQ (reference sequence).

The genes are TRBV29-1 and TRBJ1-1; the match to TRBD1 covers 8 bases. After removal of 2 bases from V and 10 bases from J, the junction contained 3 bases not matched to a gene. This CDR3 has 11 amino acids. Germline CDR1 and CDR2: SQVTM and ANQGSEA. CDR3 amino acids: CSVELQGAAFF. The CDR3 DNA sequence: TGCAGCGTTGAACTCCAGGGGGCAGCTTTCTTT.

V is TRBV13 and J is TRBJ2-7; D may be TRBD2 (5 bases). Germline V CDR1 and CDR2: PRHDT, FYEKMQ (reference sequence). Trimming took 0 bases from V and 0 from J, leaving 9 bases between them. The CDR3 loop spans 15 amino acids. CDR3 residues: CASSLGGIPSYEQYF. In DNA, the CDR3 is TGTGCCAGCAGCTTAGGCGGGATCCCCTCCTACGAGCAGTACTTC.

In this sample, this clone turned up once. The chain uses TRBV5-6 and TRBJ2-5; possibly TRBD1 for D (6 bases). Germline values: CDR1 SGHDT, CDR2 YYEEEE. This CDR3 is built from 13 residues. Deletions cut 4 bases from V and 3 bases from J, with 10 bases between. The CDR3 spells CASSPGTKETQYF. The CDR3 DNA sequence: TGTGCCAGCAGCCCCGGGACAAAAGAGACCCAGTACTTC.

V gene TRBV25-1 combines with J gene TRBJ1-5, with D possibly TRBD1 on 6 matching bases. The ends were cut back, 3 bases at V and 1 base at J, with 10 bases in the middle. CDR3 length: 15 residues. Germline CDR1 and CDR2: MGHDK and SYGVNS. The CDR3 loop is CASSEEQGSNQPQHF. In nucleotides, the CDR3 is TGTGCCAGCAGTGAGGAACAGGGAAGCAATCAGCCCCAGCATTTT.

The chain uses TRBV5-1 and TRBJ2-3, with 8 bases matching TRBD1. CDR1 is SGHRS and CDR2 is YFSETQ in the germline V gene. This CDR3 comprises 14 residues. V gave up 8 bases and J gave up 1 base; unmatched junction bases: 6. The CDR3 reads CARQTGVGTDTQYF. The CDR3 DNA sequence: TGCGCCAGACAGACAGGGGTCGGCACAGATACGCAGTATTTT.

The genes are TRBV27 and TRBJ1-2; D might be TRBD1 (5 bases). The CDR3 contains 12 residues. CDR1 and CDR2 (germline): MNHEY, SMNVEV (reference sequence). V was cut by 8 bases and J by 4 bases, with 11 bases left in between. The CDR3, as DNA: TGTGCCAGCGCGGGACGTCTCTATGGCTACACCTTC. It codes for CASAGRLYGYTF.

This clone has only one observation. The CDR3 is CSAFWTRSQFF. The CDR3 DNA is TGCAGTGCTTTTTGGACTAGGTCGCAGTTCTTC. J is TRBJ2-1 and V is TRBV20-1; 7 bases line up with TRBD2. Losses at the gene ends were 5 bases for V and 12 bases for J; bases not matched to a gene: 7. CDR1 is DFQATT and CDR2 is SNEGSKA in the germline V gene (reference sequence). The CDR3 sequence is 11 residues long.

The chain is built from TRBV4-3 and TRBJ2-3; D is possibly TRBD1 (6 bases). Trimming pared 3 bases from V and 0 bases from J, leaving 16 bases between. Germline assignment: CDR1 LGHNA and CDR2 YSLEER. This CDR3 region has 17 residues. The CDR3 region is CASSHLRGCGSTDTQYF. Here the CDR3 DNA reads TGCGCCAGCAGCCATCTTAGGGGGTGTGGAAGCACAGATACGCAGTATTTT.

This clone showed up just a few times. The chain combines TRBV4-2 with TRBJ1-1; 8 nucleotides match TRBD1. From germline, CDR1 is LGHNA and CDR2 YNFKEQ. CDR3 length: 17 residues. After removal of 0 bases from V and 1 base from J, the junction contained 7 bases not matched to a gene. CDR3 sequence reads: CASSQDDVRGRNTEAFF. DNA for the CDR3: TGTGCCAGCAGCCAAGATGACGTCAGGGGGCGGAACACTGAAGCTTTCTTT.

The chain combines TRBV4-3 with TRBJ1-1, with D maybe TRBD1 (5 bases). The CDR3 consists of 14 residues. V shed 4 bases and J shed 2 bases, with 11 bases lying between them. CDR1 is LGHNA and CDR2 is YSLEER in the germline V gene. Here the CDR3 reads CASSLFRVNTEAFF. The CDR3 DNA reads TGCGCCAGCAGCCTTTTCAGGGTTAACACTGAAGCTTTCTTT.

V gene TRBV5-6 combines with J gene TRBJ2-7; TRBD2 aligns across 11 bases. Trimming took 4 bases from V and 7 from J; bases not matched to a gene: 7. This CDR3 contains 14 residues. Per germline, CDR1 SGHDT and CDR2 YYEEEE. The chain's CDR3 is CASSLGLADGEQYF. The CDR3 nucleotides are TGTGCCAGCAGCCTGGGACTAGCGGACGGGGAGCAGTACTTC.